A selection of T cell receptor beta chains follows, all from one sample in a study of T cell repertoires in cytomegalovirus infection. TCRdb processed the reads anew with MiXCR; each CDR3 protein has one entry. This sample has roughly 180,000 distinct CDR3 sequences, with 28% found just once. Specimen: PBMCs. The receptors shown here come from a human donor in good health (CMV status not recorded). Some clones in this sample may be carry-over from other donors' samples. Each CDR3 is given with its conserved first and last residue. A D gene is named only where the DNA matches it firmly. Rows may omit the clone size; those that give it use once, few, many or a size class.

- TRBJ1-1 - TRBV7-2 TGTGCCAGCAGCCTGAGTGGGGGGAACAATGAAGCTTTCTTT CASSLSGGNNEAFF
TRBD1 TRBJ1-2 few TRBV3-1 TGTGCCAGCAGCCAAGGGTCGGAGGGGGCTGTTTTGAGCCTCCTCTTC CASSQGSEGAVLSLLF
- TRBJ1-1 - TRBV10-3 TGTGCCATGGCAAGGGGGGGGGCTCGCACTGAAGCTTTCTTT CAMARGGARTEAFF
TRBD1 TRBJ1-3 few TRBV4-3 TGCGCCAGCAGCCAAGCGCATGGACAGGGGGCGGAAAACACCATATATTTT CASSQAHGQGAENTIYF
- TRBJ2-1 once TRBV6-8 TGTGCCAGCAGTCCCGACAGGCTCTCCTACAATGAGCAGTTCTTC CASSPDRLSYNEQFF
- TRBJ1-1 - TRBV29-1 TGCAGCGGCCGGGGGGCAGAGACTGAAGCTTTCTTT CSGRGAETEAFF
- TRBJ2-2 - TRBV5-4 TGTGCCAGCAGCGAGGAAGGGTTTTCTTCCACCGGGGAGCTGTTTTTT CASSEEGFSSTGELFF
- TRBJ2-7 - TRBV4-3 TGCGCCAGCAGCCAATCAACCCCCACCTACGAGCAGTACTTC CASSQSTPTYEQYF
TRBD1 TRBJ1-4 many TRBV7-2 TGTGCCAGCAGCCCGTCGACAGGGGACCGGGAAGCCCAACTGTTTTTT CASSPSTGDREAQLFF
- TRBJ2-3 - TRBV12-3/TRBV12-4 TGTGCCAGCAGTTTCGCAAGGGGATACTCCACAGATACGCAGTATTTT CASSFARGYSTDTQYF
- TRBJ1-1 - TRBV4-1 TGCGCCAGCAGCCAAAACATGCGGGCTGAAGCTTTCTTT CASSQNMRAEAFF
TRBD2 TRBJ2-1 few TRBV7-3 TGTGCCAGCAGCTTAATTCCGGGGGGGCCGGATGAGCAGTTCTTC CASSLIPGGPDEQFF
TRBD2 TRBJ2-5 - TRBV20-1 TGCAGTGCGCCGCCAGGGACTAGCGGAATCCAAGAGACCCAGTACTTC CSAPPGTSGIQETQYF
TRBD1 TRBJ1-1 - TRBV5-1 TGCGCCAGCAGCTTGGCCCAGGGGGGGACTAAGGCTGAAGCTTTCTTT CASSLAQGGTKAEAFF
- TRBJ2-2 - TRBV7-6 TGTGCCAGCAGCATTCACAGCACCGGGGAGCTGTTTTTT CASSIHSTGELFF
- TRBJ1-2 few TRBV12-3/TRBV12-4 TGTGCCAGCAGTTTAGGATACCTCGATGGCTACACCTTC CASSLGYLDGYTF
- TRBJ1-2 few TRBV6-1 TGTGCCAGCAGGGGGCAGGGAGGCCCAAGAGGCTACACCTTC CASRGQGGPRGYTF
- TRBJ2-7 - TRBV5-6 TGTGCCAGCAGTCGCTGGGGGATCTTCTCCTACGAGCAGTACTTC CASSRWGIFSYEQYF
- TRBJ2-5 - TRBV12-3/TRBV12-4 TGTGCCAGCAGTCTGACCCAAGTCCAGTACTTC CASSLTQVQYF
TRBD1 TRBJ2-3 few TRBV7-9 TGTGCCAGCAGCTTAACCCAGGGGGTAGATACGCAGTATTTT CASSLTQGVDTQYF
- TRBJ1-6 few TRBV13 TGTGCCAGCAGCCCCCACCTCTTAGGAGGGGAAGGTGATTCACCCCTCCACTTT CASSPHLLGGEGDSPLHF
- TRBJ2-3 few TRBV11-2 TGTGCCAGCAGCTTAGACAGGTTGACAGATACGCAGTATTTT CASSLDRLTDTQYF
- TRBJ1-2 - TRBV28 TGTGCCAGCAGTTTATCTGACAGGAACTATGGCTACACCTTC CASSLSDRNYGYTF
- TRBJ2-2 once TRBV2 TGTGCCAGCAGGAGGGCGGGGCCGAACACCGGGGAGCTGTTTTTT CASRRAGPNTGELFF
- TRBJ2-5 once TRBV12-3/TRBV12-4 TGTGCCAGCAGTTTACAGGGGATACAAGAGACCCAGTACTTC CASSLQGIQETQYF
- TRBJ1-2 few TRBV29-1 TGCAGCGTTGATCCCCAAGGGGGGAGAAATGGCTACACCTTC CSVDPQGGRNGYTF
- TRBJ2-1 few TRBV3-1 TGTGCCAGCAGCCAAGTATCGTCTGAGCAGTTCTTC CASSQVSSEQFF